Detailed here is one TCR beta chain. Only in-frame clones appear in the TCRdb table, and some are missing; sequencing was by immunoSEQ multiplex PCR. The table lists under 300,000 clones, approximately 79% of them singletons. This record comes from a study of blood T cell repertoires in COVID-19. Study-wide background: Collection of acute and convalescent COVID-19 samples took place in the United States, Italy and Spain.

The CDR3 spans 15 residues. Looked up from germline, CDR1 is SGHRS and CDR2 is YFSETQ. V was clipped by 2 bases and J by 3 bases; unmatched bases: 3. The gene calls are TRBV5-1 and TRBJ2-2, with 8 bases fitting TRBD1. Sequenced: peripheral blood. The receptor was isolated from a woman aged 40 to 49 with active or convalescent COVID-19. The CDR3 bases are TGCGCCAGCAGCTTTGGACAGGGAGACACCGGGGAGCTGTTTTTT. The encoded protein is CASSFGQGDTGELFF.